These 16 T cell receptor beta chains came from one sample sequenced in a study of blood T cell repertoires in COVID-19. TCRdb keeps only in-frame clones here, not all; method: immunoSEQ multiplex PCR. The sample records roughly 150,000 clones, more than 75% being singletons. Source material: PBMCs or T cells enriched from blood (not recorded which). The receptors derive from a man aged 35-49 years who had recovered from COVID-19.

The chain links TRBV4-2 to TRBJ1-3, with a possible D match to TRBD1 (6 bases). The germline V gene encodes CDR1 LGHNA and CDR2 YNFKEQ. The CDR3 consists of 19 residues. Deletions cut 0 bases from V and 4 bases from J, with 22 bases between. CDR3 coding DNA: TGTGCCAGCAGCCAAGATTGGCCTAGTGGACAGCTCAGAGGAAACACCATATATTTT. Translation gives CASSQDWPSGQLRGNTIYF.

The chain has TRBV4-2 and TRBJ2-3, with 12 bases lining up with TRBD2. J lost 4 bases, V lost 6 bases, and 5 bases had no gene match. CDR3 length: 15 residues. CDR1 and CDR2 (germline): LGHNA, YNFKEQ. CDR3: CASRRLAGDSDTQYF. The CDR3 DNA sequence: TGTGCCAGCAGACGACTAGCGGGGGACTCAGATACGCAGTATTTT.

This clone has only a few counts. The chain carries TRBV5-1 and TRBJ1-1; maybe TRBD1 (6 bases). The CDR3 contains 14 residues. V lost 0 bases and J lost 11, with 17 bases in between. Per the germline V gene, CDR1 is SGHRS and CDR2 is YFSETQ. CDR3 nucleotides: TGCGCCAGCAGCTTGGCCTTGGCGGGGGGCAGGGCTTTCTTT. Protein sequence: CASSLALAGGRAFF.

This clone was seen only once. The chain has TRBV9 and TRBJ2-3; 8 nucleotides agree with TRBD1. The junction had 8 bases not matched to a gene; V was cut back by 4 bases and J by 4 bases. The CDR3 contains 15 residues. Per the germline V gene, CDR1 is SGDLS and CDR2 is YYNGEE. The CDR3 nucleotides read TGTGCCAGCAGCTACCGGACAGGGTTCCCAGATACGCAGTATTTT. This gives the protein CASSYRTGFPDTQYF.

This clone has a single count. V and J are TRBV10-3 and TRBJ2-3, with TRBD2 matching over 12 bases. V shed 6 bases, J shed 0 bases, and the junction held 1 base outside the gene matches. CDR1 and CDR2 from the germline V gene are ENHRY and SYGVKD. The CDR3 runs to 15 residues. In DNA form, the CDR3 reads TGTGCCATCAGGACTAGCGGGGGAAGCACAGATACGCAGTATTTT. It is translated as CAIRTSGGSTDTQYF.

The gene calls are TRBV6-5 and TRBJ2-5; 9 bases are shared with TRBD1. This CDR3 region has 14 residues. Germline-derived CDR1 and CDR2 are MNHEY and SVGAGI. V shed 10 bases and J 5 bases; nucleotides not matched to a gene: 11. CDR3 sequence (DNA): TGTGCCACCATGACAGGGGGAGGTCGGGAGACCCAGTACTTC. Protein product: CATMTGGGRETQYF.

The chain has TRBV11-2 and TRBJ2-5; TRBD2 matches at 10 bases. Looked up from germline, CDR1 is SGHAT and CDR2 is FQNNGV. The CDR3 totals 17 residues. J gave up 7 bases and V 3 bases, and 14 bases lay outside the gene matches. The CDR3 DNA reads as TGTGCCAGCAGCTTCTCCGCTAGCGGGGGCGTCATCTCGACCCAGTACTTC. It yields the protein CASSFSASGGVISTQYF.

The chain uses TRBV4-1 and TRBJ2-7, with D possibly being TRBD1 (6 bases). V lost 1 base and J lost 5, with 18 bases in between. Per germline, CDR1 MGHRA and CDR2 YSYEKL. This CDR3 contains 16 residues. CDR3 amino acids: CASSQASDSSNHEQYF. For the CDR3, the DNA is TGCGCCAGCAGCCAAGCCTCGGACAGCTCTAACCACGAGCAGTACTTC.

This clone is classed as medium-sized (0.01 to 0.1%). CDR3 in amino acids: CASSEGSGEKDTQYF. The CDR3 region has the DNA TGTGCCAGCAGTGAAGGTAGCGGGGAGAAAGATACGCAGTATTTT. V is TRBV6-1 and J is TRBJ2-3; 8 positions agree with TRBD2. This CDR3 has 15 residues. Looked up from germline, CDR1 is MNHNS and CDR2 is SASEGT. V lost 1 base and J lost 5; bases outside the gene matches: 5.

The V and J genes are TRBV24-1 and TRBJ2-5, with a possible D match to TRBD2 (6 bases). Germline V lookup: CDR1 KGHDR, CDR2 SFDVKD. The CDR3 contains 12 residues. V was shortened by 7 bases and J by 3 bases, with 8 bases between the two germline ends. The CDR3 loop is CATSPGEETQYF. CDR3 in DNA: TGTGCCACCAGCCCGGGAGAAGAGACCCAGTACTTC.

Only a few counts were recorded for this clone. This rearrangement joins TRBV7-2 to TRBJ1-5, with D uncertain. Per germline, CDR1 SGHTA and CDR2 FQGNSA. V shed 2 bases and J shed 7 bases, with 15 bases lying between them. The CDR3 length is 15 residues. Here the CDR3 reads CASSLWAAPEQPQHF. The DNA of the CDR3 is TGTGCCAGCAGCTTATGGGCAGCCCCTGAGCAGCCCCAGCATTTT.

CDR3: CASSPQGRPGNTIYF. Here the CDR3 DNA reads TGTGCCAGCAGCCCACAGGGTCGTCCTGGAAACACCATATATTTT. This chain uses TRBV7-3 with TRBJ1-3; possible D gene TRBD1, 6 bases. This CDR3 is built from 15 residues. Trimming removed 5 bases at V and 2 bases at J, with 13 bases between. Germline CDR1 is SGHTA and CDR2 is FQGTGA.

The count of this clone is one. The V and J genes are TRBV7-3 and TRBJ2-7; 11 bases fit TRBD2. The CDR3 length is 15 residues. V was pared by 5 bases and J by 4 bases, with 7 bases of the junction left unmatched. Germline values: CDR1 SGHTA, CDR2 FQGTGA. CDR3 sequence: CASSRVAGGQYEQYF. CDR3 in DNA: TGTGCCAGCAGCCGGGTAGCGGGGGGGCAGTACGAGCAGTACTTC.

The genes are TRBV7-8 and TRBJ2-7, with 10 bases lining up with TRBD1. The J segment lost 7 bases and the V segment lost 1 base, leaving 10 bases of the junction unmatched. The germline V gene has CDR1 SGHVS and CDR2 FQNEAQ. The CDR3 runs to 16 residues. CDR3 amino acids: CASSLVGQGGRSEQYV. CDR3 DNA sequence: TGTGCCAGCAGCTTAGTAGGACAGGGGGGCAGAAGTGAGCAGTACGTC.

The J gene is TRBJ1-1, the V gene TRBV29-1; a possible D gene is TRBD1 (5 bases). The CDR3 is 14 amino acids. V lost 4 bases, J lost 0 bases, and 12 bases lay in between. Germline V CDR1 and CDR2: SQVTM, ANQGSEA. The CDR3 sequence: CSVAGRLMNTEAFF. The CDR3 region has the DNA TGCAGCGTTGCAGGGCGACTTATGAACACTGAAGCTTTCTTT.

The rearrangement uses TRBV7-9 and TRBJ2-7, with 7 bases that match TRBD2. The V gene end was trimmed by 1 base and the J gene end by 5 bases; junction bases not matched to a gene: 5. The CDR3 length is 14 residues. The germline gives CDR1 SEHNR, CDR2 FQNEAQ (reference sequence). This CDR3 is CASSLDQRGDEQYF. DNA of the CDR3: TGTGCCAGCAGCTTAGACCAGCGGGGTGACGAGCAGTACTTC.